The clone carrying this T cell receptor (beta chain) has just a few counts. Its specificity is not known. The method was immunoSEQ multiplex PCR; TCRdb's version includes in-frame clones alone and lacks a portion of them. The sample records around 50,000 clones, 70% being singletons. This record belongs to a study of vaccination effects on CD4 cells after COVID-19. It was after nine to eleven days of culture that CD4+ T cells were isolated. The participants, recipients of two vaccine doses, got either BNT162b2 or mRNA-1273. This CDR3 comprises 15 residues. Germline CDR1 and CDR2: MNHEY and SVGAGI. V lost 10 bases, J lost 7 bases, and 12 bases stayed unmatched.

The gene calls are TRBV6-5 and TRBJ1-6, with TRBD1 matching over 8 bases. The sequenced sample was CD4+ T cells from PBMCs cultured without peptide, obtained after COVID-19 vaccination. This TCR was recovered from a human donor who received a COVID-19 vaccine. CDR3 in DNA: TGTGCCACCCTTTCCCAAGGACAGGGAAATTCACCCCTCCACTTT. Protein: CATLSQGQGNSPLHF.